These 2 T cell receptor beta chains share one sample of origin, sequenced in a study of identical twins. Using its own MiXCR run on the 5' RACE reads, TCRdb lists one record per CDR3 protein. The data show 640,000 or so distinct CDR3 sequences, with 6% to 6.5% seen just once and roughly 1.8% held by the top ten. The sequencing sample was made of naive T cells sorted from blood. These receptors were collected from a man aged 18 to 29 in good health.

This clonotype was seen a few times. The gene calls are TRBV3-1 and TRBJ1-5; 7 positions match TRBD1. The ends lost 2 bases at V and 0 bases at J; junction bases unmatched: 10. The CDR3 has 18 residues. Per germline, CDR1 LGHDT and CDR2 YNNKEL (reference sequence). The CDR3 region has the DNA TGTGCCAGCAGCCAAAGACAGGGTTTACTACTTAGCAATCAGCCCCAGCATTTT. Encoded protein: CASSQRQGLLLSNQPQHF. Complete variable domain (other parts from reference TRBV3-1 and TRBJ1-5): DTAVSQTPKYLVTQMGNDKSIKCEQNLGHDTMYWYKQDSKKFLKIMFSYNNKELIINETVPNRFSPKSPDKAHLNLHINSLELGDSAVYFCASSQRQGLLLSNQPQHFGDGTRLSIL.

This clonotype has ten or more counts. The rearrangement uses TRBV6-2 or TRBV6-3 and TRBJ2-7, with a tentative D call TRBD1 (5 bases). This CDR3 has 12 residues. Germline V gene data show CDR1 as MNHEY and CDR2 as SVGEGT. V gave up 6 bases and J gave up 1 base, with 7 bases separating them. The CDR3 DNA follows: TGTGCCAGCAGCCGACAGTCCTACGAGCAGTACGTC. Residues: CASSRQSYEQYV.